This entry lists 11 T cell receptor beta chains sequenced from one sample in a study of radiotherapy plus CTLA-4 blockade in lung cancer. Using immunoSEQ multiplex PCR, the repertoire was profiled, and TCRdb retains in-frame clones only, with some absent. The sample has 75,000 to 100,000 clones, about 90% seen once. Here the sequenced sample was peripheral blood, taken from a patient treated with radiotherapy plus ipilimumab. The source of these receptors is a human donor with non-small cell lung cancer that progressed on radiotherapy plus ipilimumab.

The rearrangement joins TRBV7-2 to TRBJ2-1, with D tentatively TRBD1 (5 bases). The germline V and J ends were trimmed by 5 bases and 3 bases, with 11 bases remaining between them. CDR3 length equals 14 residues. CDR1 and CDR2 from the germline V gene are SGHTA and FQGNSA. CDR3 sequence: CASSPRVFYNEQFF. Here the CDR3 DNA reads TGTGCCAGCAGCCCCAGGGTTTTCTACAATGAGCAGTTCTTC.

The CDR3 spells CASSPLGGGPSGANVLTF. DNA of the CDR3: TGTGCCAGCTCACCACTTGGGGGAGGCCCCTCTGGGGCCAACGTCCTGACTTTC. This chain uses TRBV18 with TRBJ2-6, with a tentative D call TRBD2 (6 bases). There are 18 residues in the CDR3. Germline V CDR1 and CDR2: KGHSH, LQKENI. V lost 1 base and J lost 0, with 13 bases in between.

CDR3 DNA sequence: TGTGCCAGCAGCCCGACTAGCGGGAGTACCCAAGAGACCCAGTACTTC. This encodes CASSPTSGSTQETQYF. The J gene is TRBJ2-5, the V gene TRBV6-4; TRBD2 matches at 12 bases. CDR1 and CDR2 from the germline V gene are MRHNA and SNTAGT. Trimming took 6 bases from V and 1 from J; bases not matched to a gene: 6. This CDR3 has 16 residues.

The V call is TRBV18, the J call TRBJ1-1; D not resolved. This CDR3 comprises 15 residues. The V end was cut by 6 bases, the J end by 0 bases, with 14 bases between. Germline V gene sequence: CDR1 KGHSH, CDR2 LQKENI. CDR3 DNA: TGTGCCAGCTCCGGAAGGCAGATCATGAACACTGAAGCTTTCTTT. It is translated as CASSGRQIMNTEAFF.

This CDR3 reads CASSPVSGTRGYEQYF. The CDR3 nucleotides are TGCGCCAGCAGTCCGGTATCCGGGACCCGGGGATACGAGCAGTACTTC. The V gene is TRBV4-1, the J gene TRBJ2-7; D might be TRBD1 or TRBD2, each matching 5 bases. V lost 6 bases to trimming and J lost 4 bases, with 22 bases between them. In germline, CDR1 is MGHRA, CDR2 YSYEKL. The CDR3 sequence is 16 residues long.

The J gene is TRBJ2-2, the V gene TRBV6-5; D uncertain. Germline CDR1 MNHEY, CDR2 SVGAGI. Trimming cost V 6 bases and J 4 bases, with 6 bases left between them. The CDR3 runs to 12 residues. In nucleotides, the CDR3 is TGTGCCAGCAGACGGACCACCGGGGAGCTGTTTTTT. Protein sequence: CASRRTTGELFF.

V and J are TRBV5-1 and TRBJ1-4; D is uncertain. V lost 3 bases and J 5 bases, leaving 14 bases between the germline ends. The germline gives CDR1 SGHRS, CDR2 YFSETQ. The CDR3 is 15 amino acids. CDR3 residues: CASSSGLRRNEKLFF. CDR3 DNA sequence: TGCGCCAGCAGCTCAGGACTGAGGAGGAATGAAAAACTGTTTTTT.

This rearrangement joins TRBV19 to TRBJ2-3, with D perhaps TRBD2 (5 bases). V was pared by 8 bases and J by 0 bases, with 9 bases between. The CDR3 is made up of 13 amino acids. CDR1 is LNHDA and CDR2 is SQIVND in the germline V gene (reference sequence). The CDR3: CASWELSTDTQYF. The CDR3 nucleotides read TGTGCCAGTTGGGAGTTGAGCACAGATACGCAGTATTTT.

The chain is built from TRBV15 and TRBJ2-2; tentative D call: TRBD2 (5 bases). Germline V gives CDR1 LNHNV, CDR2 YYDKDF (reference sequence). The CDR3 totals 16 residues. V gave up 0 bases and J gave up 6 bases, with 14 bases separating them. The CDR3 region has the DNA TGTGCCACCAGCAGAGAGGGAGTAGCTTGGCCCGGGGAGCTGTTTTTT. This gives the protein CATSREGVAWPGELFF.

This chain links TRBV6-6 with TRBJ2-1; D uncertain. V was clipped by 6 bases and J by 5 bases, with 5 bases between them. Germline assignment: CDR1 MNHNY and CDR2 SVGAGI (reference sequence). The CDR3 runs to 11 residues. The CDR3 DNA reads TGTGCCAGCAGGGTAAACAATGAGCAGTTCTTC. As protein: CASRVNNEQFF.

The chain joins TRBV7-8 to TRBJ1-4; D gene ambiguous. V lost 5 bases, J lost 8 bases, and 9 bases lay in between. CDR1 SGHVS and CDR2 FQNEAQ come from the germline V gene. The CDR3 spans 12 residues. This CDR3 is CASSGPREKLFF. The CDR3 DNA reads as TGTGCCAGCAGCGGCCCGCGGGAAAAACTGTTTTTT.